This TCR beta chain was retrieved from a study of blood T cell repertoires in COVID-19. Germline V gives CDR1 GTSNPN, CDR2 SVGIG (reference sequence). V shed 0 bases and J shed 4 bases, with 7 bases lying between them. The CDR3 is made up of 13 amino acids. Authors' data handling: It was from reference gene primer amplification that nucleated cell counts were estimated. Clones were read by immunoSEQ multiplex PCR, and TCRdb kept only the in-frame ones, dropping some. D and trimming come from the DNA, and the V and J calls and clone size come from that table. In the table there are about 70,000 clones, 70% to 85% of which are singletons.

J is TRBJ1-5 and V is TRBV30; no clear D gene. This TCR came from an older woman with acute or convalescent COVID-19. Material: peripheral blood. This chain's CDR3 is CAWSVDENQPQHF. In nucleotides, the CDR3 is TGTGCCTGGAGTGTTGATGAGAATCAGCCCCAGCATTTT.